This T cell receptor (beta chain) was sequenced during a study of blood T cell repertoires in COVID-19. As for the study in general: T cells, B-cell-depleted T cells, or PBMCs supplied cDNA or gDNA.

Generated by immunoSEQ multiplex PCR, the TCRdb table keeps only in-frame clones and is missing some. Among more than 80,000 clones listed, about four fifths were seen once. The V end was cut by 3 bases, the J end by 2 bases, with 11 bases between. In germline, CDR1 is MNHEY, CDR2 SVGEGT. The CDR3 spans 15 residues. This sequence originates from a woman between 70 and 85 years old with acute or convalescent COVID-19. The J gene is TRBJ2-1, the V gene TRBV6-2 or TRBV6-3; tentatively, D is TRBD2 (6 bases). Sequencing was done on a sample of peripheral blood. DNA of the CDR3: TGTGCCAGCAGTTATGGCGGAGGGGCCTACAATGAGCAGTTCTTC. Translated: CASSYGGGAYNEQFF.